The 30 T cell receptor beta chains below come from one sample, sequenced in a study of spatial heterogeneity in lung cancer. TCRdb reanalysed the 5' RACE reads using MiXCR and keeps one entry per CDR3 protein. This table has around 29,000 distinct CDR3 sequences, roughly 10% appearing once. Specified time point: blood at routine non-recurrence follow-up after resection. This specimen consisted of PBMCs, obtained at follow-up. Every receptor here comes from a female donor with early-stage non-small cell lung cancer.

The V gene is TRBV19, the J gene TRBJ2-3; 8 nucleotides match TRBD1. V lost 4 bases and J lost 1; bases outside the gene matches: 1. CDR1 is LNHDA and CDR2 is SQIVND in the germline V gene (reference sequence). This CDR3 is built from 14 residues. The chain's CDR3 is CASSRGQGTDTQYF. CDR3 in DNA: TGTGCCAGTAGTAGGGGACAGGGCACAGATACGCAGTATTTT.

This clonotype turned up a few times. The chain recombines TRBV19 with TRBJ1-5, with 12 bases fitting TRBD1. Per germline, CDR1 LNHDA and CDR2 SQIVND (reference sequence). V dropped 4 bases and J dropped 7; count of bases not matched to a gene: 8. The CDR3 runs 16 residues. CDR3 in DNA: TGTGCCAGTAGTAAGACTCCCGGGACAGGGGGCCAGCCCCAGCATTTT. Amino acid sequence: CASSKTPGTGGQPQHF.

This clonotype has more than one count but fewer than ten. V gene TRBV6-6 combines with J gene TRBJ2-2, with TRBD2 matching 8 bases. The germline CDR1 and CDR2 sequences are MNHNY and SVGAGI (reference sequence). The CDR3 extends over 13 amino acids. The V and J ends lost 6 bases and 5 bases, in that order; junction bases with no gene match: 2. The CDR3 DNA is TGTGCCAGCAGGGTAGCGGGAACCGGGGAGCTGTTTTTT. This encodes CASRVAGTGELFF.

This clonotype has a handful of counts. This sequence joins TRBV29-1 and TRBJ2-2; D uncertain. V shed 5 bases and J shed 4 bases, with 5 bases lying between them. The CDR3 is made up of 11 amino acids. Germline CDR1 SQVTM, CDR2 ANQGSEA. For the CDR3, the DNA is TGCAGCGTTAGAGTCACCGGGGAGCTGTTTTTT. This codes for CSVRVTGELFF.

CDR3 in DNA: TGTGCCAGCAGCTTGGGAGTTTTGAACACCGGGGAGCTGTTTTTT. Translated: CASSLGVLNTGELFF. This sequence joins TRBV11-2 and TRBJ2-2; maybe TRBD2 (5 bases). The CDR3 is 15 amino acids. Germline V lookup: CDR1 SGHAT, CDR2 FQNNGV. V was shortened by 3 bases and J by 1 base, with 9 bases between the two germline ends. Together with reference TRBV11-2 and TRBJ2-2, the CDR3 gives the full variable domain: EAGVAQSPRYKIIEKRQSVAFWCNPISGHATLYWYQQILGQGPKLLIQFQNNGVVDDSQLPKDRFSAERLKGVDSTLKIQPAKLEDSAVYLCASSLGVLNTGELFFGEGSRLTVL.

There are many counts of this clonotype. The J gene is TRBJ1-1, the V gene TRBV28; D may be TRBD1 (6 bases). The CDR3 loop spans 13 amino acids. Between the trimmed V and J ends, which lost 10 bases and 0 bases, there was a span of 12 bases. Germline CDR1 and CDR2: MDHEN and SYDVKM. This chain's CDR3 is CATWTDLNTEAFF. CDR3 DNA sequence: TGTGCCACCTGGACAGACTTGAACACTGAAGCTTTCTTT.

This chain joins TRBV7-2 and TRBJ2-5; 9 nucleotides align to TRBD2. The CDR3 has 15 residues. Germline V gene data show CDR1 as SGHTA and CDR2 as FQGNSA. Trimming removed 2 bases from V and 4 bases from J; junction bases left unmatched: 5. The DNA for the CDR3 is TGTGCCAGCAGCTTAAACCGCGGGGGGGCAGAGACCCAGTACTTC. Encoded protein: CASSLNRGGAETQYF.

This chain links TRBV20-1 with TRBJ1-1; no clear D. Deletions cut 1 base from V and 7 bases from J, with 4 bases between. The CDR3 consists of 10 residues. Germline V lookup: CDR1 DFQATT, CDR2 SNEGSKA (reference sequence). Written as DNA, the CDR3 is TGCAGTGCTAGAGGAGGTGAAGCTTTCTTT. This sequence encodes CSARGGEAFF.

This clonotype was recorded a few times. The V call is TRBV29-1, the J call TRBJ2-7, with 7 bases fitting TRBD1. Per germline, CDR1 SQVTM and CDR2 ANQGSEA. This CDR3 has 13 residues. The V gene end was trimmed by 4 bases and the J gene end by 1 base; junction bases not matched to a gene: 4. CDR3 nucleotides: TGCAGCGTTGGGACAGGCTATTCCTACGAGCAGTACTTC. Its protein product is CSVGTGYSYEQYF.

At least ten counts were recorded for this clonotype. This rearrangement joins TRBV10-3 to TRBJ1-3; D perhaps matches TRBD1 (5 bases). This CDR3 is built from 14 residues. The germline gives CDR1 ENHRY, CDR2 SYGVKD. V gave up 1 base and J gave up 5 bases, with 9 bases separating them. CDR3 amino acids: CAISEWAGRNTIYF. Written as DNA, the CDR3 is TGTGCCATCAGTGAGTGGGCAGGGCGAAACACCATATATTTT.

The J gene is TRBJ1-1, the V gene TRBV3-1, with 8 bases lining up with TRBD1. V lost 4 bases, J lost 3 bases, and 10 bases stayed unmatched. The CDR3 covers 16 residues. Germline assignment: CDR1 LGHDT and CDR2 YNNKEL (reference sequence). The CDR3 spells CASSRATRGLDTEAFF. CDR3 sequence (DNA): TGTGCCAGCAGCCGCGCGACCAGGGGGCTGGACACTGAAGCTTTCTTT.

V is TRBV30 and J is TRBJ1-5, with D perhaps TRBD1 (5 bases). The CDR3 consists of 13 residues. Germline values: CDR1 GTSNPN, CDR2 SVGIG (reference sequence). V was shortened by 1 base and J by 7 bases, with 11 bases between the two germline ends. The chain's CDR3 is CAWSGVQGQPQHF. CDR3 bases: TGTGCCTGGAGTGGTGTCCAGGGACAGCCCCAGCATTTT.

The chain couples TRBV29-1 to TRBJ2-3; TRBD1 or TRBD2 may be the D gene (5 bases each). V was clipped by 3 bases and J by 3 bases, with 7 bases between them. This CDR3 is built from 12 residues. CDR1 and CDR2 (germline): SQVTM, ANQGSEA. In nucleotides, the CDR3 is TGCAGCGTTGATTGGGGGACAGATACGCAGTATTTT. Amino acid sequence: CSVDWGTDTQYF.

This clonotype was picked up a small number of times. Here the CDR3 DNA reads TGCGCCAGCAGCTTGTTACCTCTTAGAGCTCAGTACTTC. Protein sequence: CASSLLPLRAQYF. V and J are TRBV5-1 and TRBJ2-5; D not certain. The V gene's germline CDR1 is SGHRS and CDR2 YFSETQ. The CDR3 loop spans 13 amino acids. Deletions cut 1 base from V and 11 bases from J, with 15 bases between.

V usage is TRBV6-1 and J usage is TRBJ1-3; no definite D call. CDR3 length equals 15 residues. Germline V lookup: CDR1 MNHNS, CDR2 SASEGT. Trimming took off 6 bases at V and 0 bases at J, with 12 bases between the two ends. The CDR3 protein is CASRVQPSSGNTIYF. CDR3 coding DNA: TGTGCCAGCAGGGTTCAACCATCCTCTGGAAACACCATATATTTT.

The chain is built from TRBV20-1 and TRBJ1-5, with D unclear. CDR3 length: 16 residues. CDR1 DFQATT and CDR2 SNEGSKA come from the germline V gene (reference sequence). Trimming stripped 5 bases from V and 6 bases from J, with 23 bases between. The CDR3 coding sequence is TGCAGTGCTGCCTCTCTGATCCCTGAATACGGTCAGCCCCAGCATTTT. It specifies CSAASLIPEYGQPQHF.

This clonotype was seen only a few times. The V call is TRBV7-2, the J call TRBJ2-7; D gene unclear. V lost 4 bases, J lost 0 bases, and 7 bases lay in between. Germline V gene lookup returns CDR1 SGHTA and CDR2 FQGNSA. The CDR3 has 13 amino acids. The CDR3 DNA reads TGTGCCAGCAGCTGGCCGAGCTCCTACGAGCAGTACTTC. This translates into CASSWPSSYEQYF.

This clonotype was observed many times. This chain links TRBV2 with TRBJ1-1; D may be TRBD1 (6 bases). This CDR3 comprises 13 residues. V was pared by 0 bases and J by 11 bases, with 13 bases between. CDR1 and CDR2 from the germline V gene are SNHLY and FYNNEI. CDR3 residues: CASSEAGAMEAFF. The CDR3, as DNA: TGTGCCAGCAGTGAAGCGGGGGCGATGGAGGCTTTCTTT.

Ten or more counts support this clonotype. V usage is TRBV11-2 and J usage is TRBJ2-2; no clear D. From germline, CDR1 is SGHAT and CDR2 FQNNGV. Trimming removed 5 bases from V and 6 bases from J, with 10 bases in between. The CDR3 sequence is 13 residues long. CDR3 sequence reads: CASSRTVAGELFF. CDR3 bases: TGTGCCAGCAGCCGCACCGTCGCCGGGGAGCTGTTTTTT.

This chain connects TRBV12-3 or TRBV12-4 to TRBJ1-5, with 8 bases matching TRBD1. The V segment lost 6 bases and the J segment 2 bases; nucleotides outside the gene matches: 6. This CDR3 region has 15 residues. This chain's CDR3 is CASRPGTGGNQPQHF. In DNA, the CDR3 is TGTGCCAGCAGGCCCGGGACAGGAGGCAATCAGCCCCAGCATTTT.

This clonotype was seen ten or more times. The chain combines TRBV7-6 with TRBJ2-5; D ambiguous. The CDR3 has 11 residues. CDR1 and CDR2 from the germline V gene are SGHVS and FNYEAQ. Trimming stripped 7 bases from V and 2 bases from J, with 5 bases between. The DNA of the CDR3 is TGTGCCAGCAACAAACAAGAGACCCAGTACTTC. Amino acid sequence: CASNKQETQYF.

In its sample, this clonotype was seen a few times. The chain carries TRBV5-5 and TRBJ2-1; possible D gene TRBD1, 6 bases. V gave up 4 bases and J gave up 2 bases, with 16 bases separating them. CDR3 length equals 16 residues. Germline values: CDR1 SGHKS, CDR2 YYEKEE (reference sequence). The CDR3 is CASSPTRDTAYNEQFF. CDR3 coding DNA: TGTGCCAGCAGCCCAACCCGGGACACAGCCTACAATGAGCAGTTCTTC.

CDR3 nucleotides: TGTGCCAGCAGTTTATACCGGGGGACCACAGATACGCAGTATTTT. Its translation is CASSLYRGTTDTQYF. The genes are TRBV28 and TRBJ2-3, with a tentative D call TRBD2 (6 bases). This CDR3 has 15 amino acids. Trimming pared 1 base from V and 2 bases from J, leaving 10 bases between. The germline V gene encodes CDR1 MDHEN and CDR2 SYDVKM.

The CDR3 loop reads CASSVGGVTYQAYTF. CDR3 DNA sequence: TGTGCCAGCAGCGTAGGGGGGGTTACCTATCAAGCCTACACCTTC. The chain combines TRBV6-6 with TRBJ1-2; a weak D match, TRBD1 (6 bases). Between the trimmed V and J ends, which lost 6 bases and 10 bases, there was a span of 24 bases. CDR1 is MNHNY, CDR2 SVGAGI, per germline (reference sequence). The CDR3 runs to 15 residues.

There are many counts of this clonotype. CDR3 coding DNA: TGTGCCAGCAGCCCTGGGACAGTTGTCGAAGAGACCCAGTACTTC. This codes for CASSPGTVVEETQYF. This chain links TRBV7-8 with TRBJ2-5, with 7 bases aligning to TRBD1. The CDR3 totals 15 residues. Germline CDR1 reads SGHVS; CDR2 reads FQNEAQ. V was clipped by 5 bases and J by 3 bases; unmatched bases: 9. Full variable domain (rest looked up from reference TRBV7-8 and TRBJ2-5): GAGVSQSPRYKVAKRGQDVALRCDPISGHVSLFWYQQALGQGPEFLTYFQNEAQLDKSGLPSDRFFAERPEGSVSTLKIQRTQQEDSAVYLCASSPGTVVEETQYFGPGTRLLVL.

This clonotype was seen a few times. J is TRBJ1-2 and V is TRBV4-3; weak D call: TRBD1 (5 bases). The CDR3 sequence is 15 residues long. Germline CDR1 and CDR2: LGHNA and YSLEER. Trimming removed 0 bases at V and 3 bases at J, with 11 bases between. The CDR3 region has the DNA TGCGCCAGCAGCCAAGATCTACAGGCAGACTATGGCTACACCTTC. Translating gives CASSQDLQADYGYTF.

This chain uses TRBV5-5 with TRBJ2-2; possibly TRBD1 for D (5 bases). The CDR3 is 16 residues long. From germline, CDR1 is SGHKS and CDR2 YYEKEE (reference sequence). V was pared by 4 bases and J by 5 bases, with 18 bases between. In nucleotides, the CDR3 is TGTGCCAGCAGCCCACACGGACACCCGGAGACCGGGGAGCTGTTTTTT. This sequence encodes CASSPHGHPETGELFF.

This clonotype was counted a few times. The chain recombines TRBV12-3 or TRBV12-4 with TRBJ1-3; D not resolved. V was trimmed by 6 bases and J by 0 bases, leaving 6 bases between them. The CDR3 has 13 amino acids. The CDR3 nucleotides are TGTGCCAGCAGCCAGAGCTCTGGAAACACCATATATTTT. Its translation is CASSQSSGNTIYF.

This clonotype was detected only a few times. V gene TRBV7-2 combines with J gene TRBJ1-2; D is perhaps TRBD1 (5 bases). The V end was cut by 7 bases, the J end by 8 bases, with 14 bases between. The germline gives CDR1 SGHTA, CDR2 FQGNSA. The CDR3 sequence is 12 residues long. CDR3 coding DNA: TGTGCCAGCACCCAAGGGGATCGAGGCTACACCTTC. It translates to CASTQGDRGYTF. Using reference TRBV7-2 and TRBJ1-2 for the parts outside the CDR3, the full variable domain is GAGVSQSPSNKVTEKGKDVELRCDPISGHTALYWYRQSLGQGLEFLIYFQGNSAPDKSGLPSDRFSAERTGGSVSTLTIQRTQQEDSAVYLCASTQGDRGYTFGSGTRLTVV.

V is TRBV7-8 and J is TRBJ2-5; 11 positions match TRBD2. J gave up 5 bases and V 5 bases, and 7 bases lay outside the gene matches. In germline, CDR1 is SGHVS, CDR2 FQNEAQ. The CDR3 extends over 15 amino acids. The CDR3 here is CASSRLAGGWETQYF. In DNA form, the CDR3 reads TGTGCCAGCAGCCGGCTAGCGGGGGGCTGGGAGACCCAGTACTTC. Using reference TRBV7-8 and TRBJ2-5 for the parts outside the CDR3, the full variable domain is GAGVSQSPRYKVAKRGQDVALRCDPISGHVSLFWYQQALGQGPEFLTYFQNEAQLDKSGLPSDRFFAERPEGSVSTLKIQRTQQEDSAVYLCASSRLAGGWETQYFGPGTRLLVL.